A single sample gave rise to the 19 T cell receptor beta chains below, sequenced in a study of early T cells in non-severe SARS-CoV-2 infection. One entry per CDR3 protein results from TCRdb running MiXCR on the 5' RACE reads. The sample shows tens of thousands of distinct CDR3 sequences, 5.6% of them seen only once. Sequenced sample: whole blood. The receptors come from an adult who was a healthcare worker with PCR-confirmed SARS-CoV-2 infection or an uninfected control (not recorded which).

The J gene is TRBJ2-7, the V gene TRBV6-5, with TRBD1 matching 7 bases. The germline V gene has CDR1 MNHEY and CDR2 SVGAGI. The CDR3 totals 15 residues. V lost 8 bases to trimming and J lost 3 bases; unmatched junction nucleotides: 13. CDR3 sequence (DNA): TGTGCCAGCGGGCGCAGAGACAGGGAAATCTACGAGCAGTACTTC. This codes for CASGRRDREIYEQYF.

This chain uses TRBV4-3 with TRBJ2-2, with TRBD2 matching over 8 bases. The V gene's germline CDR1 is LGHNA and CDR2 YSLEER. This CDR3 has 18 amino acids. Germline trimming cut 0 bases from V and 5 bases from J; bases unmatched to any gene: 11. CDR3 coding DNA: TGCGCCAGCAGCCAAGAATGGATAGCGGGGCGAAGGACCGGGGAGCTGTTTTTT. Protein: CASSQEWIAGRRTGELFF.

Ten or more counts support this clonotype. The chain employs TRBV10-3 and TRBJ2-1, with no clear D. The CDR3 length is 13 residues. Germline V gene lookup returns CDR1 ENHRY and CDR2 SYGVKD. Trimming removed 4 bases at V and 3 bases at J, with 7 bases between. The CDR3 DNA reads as TGTGCCATCAGTGGCCTTTACTACAATGAGCAGTTCTTC. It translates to CAISGLYYNEQFF.

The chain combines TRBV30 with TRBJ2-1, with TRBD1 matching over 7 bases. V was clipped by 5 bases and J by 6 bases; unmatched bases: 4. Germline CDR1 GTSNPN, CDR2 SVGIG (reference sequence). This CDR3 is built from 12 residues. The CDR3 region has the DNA TGTGCCTGGGATAGGGACAGCAATGAGCAGTTCTTC. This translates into CAWDRDSNEQFF. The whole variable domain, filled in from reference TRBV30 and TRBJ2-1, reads SQTIHQWPATLVQPVGSPLSLECTVEGTSNPNLYWYRQAAGRGLQLLFYSVGIGQISSEVPQNLSASRPQDRQFILSSKKLLLSDSGFYLCAWDRDSNEQFFGPGTRLTVL.

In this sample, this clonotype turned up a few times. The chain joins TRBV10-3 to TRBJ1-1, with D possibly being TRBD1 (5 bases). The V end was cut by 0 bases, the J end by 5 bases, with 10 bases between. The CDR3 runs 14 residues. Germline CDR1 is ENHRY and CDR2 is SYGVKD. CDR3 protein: CAISESNGGTEAFF. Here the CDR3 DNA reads TGTGCCATCAGTGAGTCGAACGGGGGGACTGAAGCTTTCTTT.

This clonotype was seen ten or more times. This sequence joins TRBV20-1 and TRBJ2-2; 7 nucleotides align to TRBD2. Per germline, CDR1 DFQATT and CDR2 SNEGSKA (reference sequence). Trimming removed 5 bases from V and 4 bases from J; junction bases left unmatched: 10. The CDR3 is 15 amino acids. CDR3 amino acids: CSAPRGVGSTGELFF. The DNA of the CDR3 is TGCAGTGCTCCTCGGGGGGTCGGTAGCACCGGGGAGCTGTTTTTT.

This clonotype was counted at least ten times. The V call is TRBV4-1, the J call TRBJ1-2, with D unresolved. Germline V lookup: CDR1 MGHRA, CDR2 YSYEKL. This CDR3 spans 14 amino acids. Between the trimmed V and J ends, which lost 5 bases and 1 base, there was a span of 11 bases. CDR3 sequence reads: CASSFRSLNYGYTF. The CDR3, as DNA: TGCGCCAGCAGCTTCAGGAGCCTTAACTATGGCTACACCTTC.

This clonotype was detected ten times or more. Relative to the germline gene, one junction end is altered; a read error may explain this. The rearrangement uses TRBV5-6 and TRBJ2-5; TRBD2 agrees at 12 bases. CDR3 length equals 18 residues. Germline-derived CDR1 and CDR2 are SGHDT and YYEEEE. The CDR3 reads CASSLGATGFSTSGGPPF. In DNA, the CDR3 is TGTGCCAGCAGCTTGGGTGCGACAGGATTTTCGACTAGCGGGGGCCCCCCCTTC.

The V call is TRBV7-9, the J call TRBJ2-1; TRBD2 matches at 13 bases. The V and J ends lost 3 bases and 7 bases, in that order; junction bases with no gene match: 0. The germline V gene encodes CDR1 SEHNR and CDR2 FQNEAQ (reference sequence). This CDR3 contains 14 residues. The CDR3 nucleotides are TGTGCCAGCAGCTTGGGACTAGCGGGAAATGAGCAGTTCTTC. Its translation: CASSLGLAGNEQFF.

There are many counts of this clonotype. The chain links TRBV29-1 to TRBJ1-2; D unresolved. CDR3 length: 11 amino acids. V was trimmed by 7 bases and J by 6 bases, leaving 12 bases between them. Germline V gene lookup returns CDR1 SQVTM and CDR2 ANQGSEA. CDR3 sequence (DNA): TGCAGCGGGGAGGTGGGGAATGGCTACACCTTC. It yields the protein CSGEVGNGYTF.

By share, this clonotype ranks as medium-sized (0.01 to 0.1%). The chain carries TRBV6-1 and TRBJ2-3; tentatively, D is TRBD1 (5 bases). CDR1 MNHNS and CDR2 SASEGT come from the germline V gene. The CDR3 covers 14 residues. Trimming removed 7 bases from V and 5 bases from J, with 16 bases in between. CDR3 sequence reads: CASNQQDVGDTQYF. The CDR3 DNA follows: TGTGCCAGCAACCAACAGGATGTGGGAGATACGCAGTATTTT.

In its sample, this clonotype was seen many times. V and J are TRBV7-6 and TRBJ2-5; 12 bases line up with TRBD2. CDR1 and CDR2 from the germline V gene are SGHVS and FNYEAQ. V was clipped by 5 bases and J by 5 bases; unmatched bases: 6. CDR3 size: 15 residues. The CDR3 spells CASSKRLAGVETQYF. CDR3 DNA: TGTGCCAGCAGCAAACGACTAGCGGGAGTGGAGACCCAGTACTTC.

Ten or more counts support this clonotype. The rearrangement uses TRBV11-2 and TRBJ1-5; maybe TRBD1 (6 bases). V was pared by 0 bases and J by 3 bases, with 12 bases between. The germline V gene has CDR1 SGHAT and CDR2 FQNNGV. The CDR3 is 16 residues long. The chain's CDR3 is CASSLDTTGHNQPQHF. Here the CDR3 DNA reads TGTGCCAGCAGCTTAGATACGACAGGTCACAATCAGCCCCAGCATTTT.

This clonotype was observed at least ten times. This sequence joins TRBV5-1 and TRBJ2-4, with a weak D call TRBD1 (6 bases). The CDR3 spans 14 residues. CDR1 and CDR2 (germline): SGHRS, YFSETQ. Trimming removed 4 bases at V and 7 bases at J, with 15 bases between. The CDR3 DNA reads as TGCGCCAGCAGCCCAGGGGAAGTAGGGAACATTCAGTACTTC. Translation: CASSPGEVGNIQYF.

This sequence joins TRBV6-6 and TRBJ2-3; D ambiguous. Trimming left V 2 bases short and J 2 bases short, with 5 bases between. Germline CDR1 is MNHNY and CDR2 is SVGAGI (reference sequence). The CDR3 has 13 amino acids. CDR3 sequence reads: CASSYRATDTQYF. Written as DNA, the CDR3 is TGTGCCAGCAGTTACCGGGCCACAGATACGCAGTATTTT.

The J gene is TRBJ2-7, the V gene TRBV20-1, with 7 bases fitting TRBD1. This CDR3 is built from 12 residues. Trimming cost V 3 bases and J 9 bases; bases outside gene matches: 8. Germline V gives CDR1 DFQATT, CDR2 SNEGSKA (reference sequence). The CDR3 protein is CSARGDRVVQYF. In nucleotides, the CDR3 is TGCAGTGCTAGGGGTGACAGGGTTGTGCAGTACTTC.

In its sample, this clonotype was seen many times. This chain's CDR3 is CASSDGLAETQYF. The CDR3 coding sequence is TGCGCCAGCAGCGATGGACTAGCGGAGACCCAGTACTTC. J is TRBJ2-5 and V is TRBV5-1; 9 bases line up with TRBD2. Trimming removed 4 bases from V and 5 bases from J; junction bases left unmatched: 3. Per germline, CDR1 SGHRS and CDR2 YFSETQ. This CDR3 has 13 residues.

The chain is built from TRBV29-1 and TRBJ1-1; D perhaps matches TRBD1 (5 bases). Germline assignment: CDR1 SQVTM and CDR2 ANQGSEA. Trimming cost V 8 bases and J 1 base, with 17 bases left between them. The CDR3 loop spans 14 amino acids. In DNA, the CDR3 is TGCAGCCCCACTCGGGGGGGTGGGAACACTGAAGCTTTCTTT. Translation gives CSPTRGGGNTEAFF.

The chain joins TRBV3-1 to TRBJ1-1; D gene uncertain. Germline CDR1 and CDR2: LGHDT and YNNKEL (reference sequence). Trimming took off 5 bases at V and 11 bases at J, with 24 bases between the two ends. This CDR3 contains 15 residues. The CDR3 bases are TGTGCCAGCAGCAATAGGAAGTTGCTTTCTCATTGGGCTTTCTTT. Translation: CASSNRKLLSHWAFF.